This TCR beta chain appears in the sequencing data of a study of T cell repertoires in cytomegalovirus infection. The wider study: Shared public TCR beta signatures pointed to both CMV infection and a matching HLA type.

The germline gives CDR1 MDHEN, CDR2 SYDVKM. The CDR3 is 15 residues long. With 5 bases clipped from V and 6 bases from J, the junction kept 6 bases outside the gene matches. TCRdb reprocessed the reads with MiXCR, giving one entry per CDR3 protein. The data show 110,000 to 150,000 distinct CDR3 sequences, under 8.5% seen once. As concerns this clonotype: Its target is not known.

Findings and caveats of the study: Ex vivo responses were dominated by HLA-C-restricted CMV-specific TCR beta clonotypes. The study identified carriers of CMV plus the relevant HLA from cumulative public TCR beta family frequency.

This receptor was taken from a human donor in good health (CMV status not recorded). Some clones in this sample may be carry-over from other donors' samples. Sequencing was performed on PBMCs. The chain joins TRBV28 to TRBJ2-2, with TRBD2 identical over 10 bases. The CDR3 loop is CASSELAGLAGELFF. CDR3 sequence (DNA): TGTGCCAGCAGTGAACTAGCGGGGCTTGCCGGGGAGCTGTTTTTT.